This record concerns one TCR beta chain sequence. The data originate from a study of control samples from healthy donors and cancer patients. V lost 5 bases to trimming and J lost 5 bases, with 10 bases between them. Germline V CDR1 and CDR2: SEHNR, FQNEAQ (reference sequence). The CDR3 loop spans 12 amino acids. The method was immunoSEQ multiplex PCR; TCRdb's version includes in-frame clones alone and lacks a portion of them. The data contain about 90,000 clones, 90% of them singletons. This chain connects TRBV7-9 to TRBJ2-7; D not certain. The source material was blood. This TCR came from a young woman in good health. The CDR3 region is CASSPLEDEQYF. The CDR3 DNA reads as TGTGCCAGCAGCCCCCTCGAGGACGAGCAGTACTTC.